The source of this T cell receptor (beta chain) is a study of OX40 agonist ivuxolimab in advanced cancers. The wider study: The mean age was approximately 56 years, ranging from about 20 to 79, with around four fifths of participants male. Study results and limitations: In the expanded peripheral T cells, antigen specificity was never determined.

The data were produced by immunoSEQ multiplex PCR, yet TCRdb's version contains in-frame clones alone and is incomplete. The data contain tens of thousands of clones, 86% of them singletons. This CDR3 contains 16 residues. CDR1 and CDR2 (germline): LNHDA, SQIVND (reference sequence). V was pared by 5 bases and J by 6 bases, with 14 bases of the junction left unmatched. Note on this clone: Its antigen is unidentified.

This TCR came from an adult with an advanced solid tumor such as melanoma, head and neck, liver or kidney cancer. This material consisted of CD4+ or CD8+ T cells sorted from blood, taken in a trial of the OX40 agonist ivuxolimab. V gene TRBV19 combines with J gene TRBJ2-7, with 9 bases fitting TRBD1. DNA for the CDR3: TGTGCCAGTAGTTCTCGGGTGGGACAGGGCCACCCCGAGCAGTACTTC. It yields the protein CASSSRVGQGHPEQYF. The full variable domain, rest sourced from reference TRBV19 and TRBJ2-7, is DGGITQSPKYLFRKEGQNVTLSCEQNLNHDAMYWYRQDPGQGLRLIYYSQIVNDFQKGDIAEGYSVSREKKESFPLTVTSAQKNPTAFYLCASSSRVGQGHPEQYFGPGTRLTVT.